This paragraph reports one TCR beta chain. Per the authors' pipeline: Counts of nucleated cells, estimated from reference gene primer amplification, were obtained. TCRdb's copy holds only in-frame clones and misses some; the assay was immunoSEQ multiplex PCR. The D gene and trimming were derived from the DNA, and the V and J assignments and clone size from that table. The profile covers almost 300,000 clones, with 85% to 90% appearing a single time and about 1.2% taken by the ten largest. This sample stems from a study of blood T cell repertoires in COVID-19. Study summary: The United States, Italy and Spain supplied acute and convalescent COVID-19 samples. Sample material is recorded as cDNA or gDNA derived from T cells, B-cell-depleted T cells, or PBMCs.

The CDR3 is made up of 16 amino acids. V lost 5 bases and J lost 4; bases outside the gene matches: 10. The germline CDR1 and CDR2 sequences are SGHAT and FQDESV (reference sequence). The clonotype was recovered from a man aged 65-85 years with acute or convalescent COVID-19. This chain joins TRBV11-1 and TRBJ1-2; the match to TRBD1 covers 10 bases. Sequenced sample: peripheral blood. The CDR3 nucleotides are TGTGCCAGCAGCACCGATCGACAGGGGGCGCGCTATGGCTACACCTTC. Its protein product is CASSTDRQGARYGYTF.